This T cell receptor (beta chain) was profiled in a study of blood T cell repertoires in COVID-19. Overall study: Nucleic acid was either cDNA or gDNA, and it came from T cells, B-cell-depleted T cells, or PBMCs.

Cohorts were based on clinical histories the participants reported. Assay used: immunoSEQ multiplex PCR; TCRdb lists only in-frame clones, some missing. The sample consists of 320,000 or so clones, roughly 90% of them appearing once. About this clone itself: Distinct nucleotide sequences in the sample also encode this CDR3.

The germline gives CDR1 MNHEY, CDR2 SVGAGI. CDR3 length: 14 amino acids. Trimming cost V 0 bases and J 5 bases, with 10 bases left between them. The chain recombines TRBV6-5 with TRBJ1-1; D may be TRBD1 (5 bases). Sample: PBMCs or T cells enriched from blood (not recorded which). The clonotype was recovered from a woman aged 25 to 39 who had recovered from COVID-19. The CDR3 loop reads CASSYSRVGTEAFF. CDR3 DNA: TGTGCCAGCAGTTACTCCAGGGTTGGGACTGAAGCTTTCTTT.